One and the same sample provided the 10 T cell receptor beta chains below, sequenced in a study of STAT5B mutations in CD4+ large granular lymphocyte leukemia. This table comes from immunoSEQ multiplex PCR, and its TCRdb copy is limited to in-frame clones, with some not included. The table lists approximately 30,000 clones, about 89% of them singletons. Sequencing was done on a sample of CD4+ T cells from blood buffy coats. These receptors were obtained from a human donor in good health.

This clone was observed a handful of times. This chain links TRBV10-3 with TRBJ2-2; D is possibly TRBD1 (6 bases). Trimming shortened V by 4 bases and J by 0 bases, and 12 bases separated the two germline ends. The CDR3 contains 16 residues. Germline-derived CDR1 and CDR2 are ENHRY and SYGVKD. CDR3 loop: CAISGGTSANTGELFF. Here the CDR3 DNA reads TGTGCCATCAGTGGGGGGACATCGGCGAACACCGGGGAGCTGTTTTTT.

This clone appeared once. The rearrangement links TRBV28 to TRBJ2-7; 8 nucleotides line up with TRBD1. Germline loops: CDR1 MDHEN, CDR2 SYDVKM. With V trimmed by 6 bases and J by 3 bases, 4 bases remained unmatched. The CDR3 is made up of 13 amino acids. The CDR3 region has the DNA TGTGCCAGCAGGGAGACAGGGGACTACGAGCAGTACTTC. Protein sequence: CASRETGDYEQYF.

This chain uses TRBV6-5 with TRBJ2-2; TRBD2 aligns across 7 bases. The CDR3 is made up of 16 amino acids. The V gene's germline CDR1 is MNHEY and CDR2 SVGAGI. V shed 0 bases, J shed 5 bases, and the junction held 6 bases outside the gene matches. The CDR3 spells CASSYSAGVFTGELFF. CDR3 in DNA: TGTGCCAGCAGTTACTCGGCGGGAGTATTTACCGGGGAGCTGTTTTTT.

The CDR3 here is CASKDAGEETQYF. The CDR3 region has the DNA TGTGCCAGCAAGGACGCCGGGGAGGAGACCCAGTACTTC. V usage is TRBV6-5 and J usage is TRBJ2-5, with D possibly being TRBD2 (5 bases). CDR3 length equals 13 residues. The V end was cut by 7 bases, the J end by 5 bases, with 14 bases between. Per the germline V gene, CDR1 is MNHEY and CDR2 is SVGAGI.

The chain employs TRBV5-4 and TRBJ2-7; perhaps D is TRBD1 or TRBD2 (5 bases each). The V end lost 4 bases, the J end lost 2 bases, and 13 bases lay between the germline ends. The CDR3 spans 14 residues. Germline CDR1 SGHNT, CDR2 YYREEE (reference sequence). The chain's CDR3 is CASSRDAGTYEQYF. CDR3 DNA: TGTGCCAGCAGCAGGGACGCAGGGACCTACGAGCAGTACTTC.

The V and J genes are TRBV6-5 and TRBJ1-2, with D perhaps TRBD1 (6 bases). This CDR3 is 13 amino acids long. Trimming removed 6 bases at V and 5 bases at J, with 13 bases between. Per germline, CDR1 MNHEY and CDR2 SVGAGI. CDR3 sequence (DNA): TGTGCCAGCAGCCGTTCAGGGGTTTATGGCTACACCTTC. Protein: CASSRSGVYGYTF.

The rearrangement links TRBV5-1 to TRBJ2-3, with D maybe TRBD2 (6 bases). Germline lookup yields CDR1 SGHRS and CDR2 YFSETQ. The CDR3 is 14 amino acids. V dropped 4 bases and J dropped 5 bases, with 14 bases sitting between them. The CDR3 is CASSTGIGRDTQYF. CDR3 nucleotide sequence: TGCGCCAGCAGCACCGGGATCGGGAGAGATACGCAGTATTTT.

The chain links TRBV9 to TRBJ1-5; 8 bases are shared with TRBD1. This CDR3 comprises 15 residues. V lost 4 bases and J lost 4; bases outside the gene matches: 7. Germline assignment: CDR1 SGDLS and CDR2 YYNGEE. The CDR3 reads CASSIGQGWNQPQHF. The DNA for the CDR3 is TGTGCCAGCAGCATCGGACAGGGTTGGAATCAGCCCCAGCATTTT.

Only one count was recorded for this clone. This chain connects TRBV28 to TRBJ2-7, with D unresolved. V lost 4 bases, J lost 2 bases, and 6 bases lay in between. Germline CDR1 reads MDHEN; CDR2 reads SYDVKM. The CDR3 runs 12 residues. The CDR3 spells CASSSTTYEQYF. The CDR3 DNA sequence: TGTGCCAGCAGTTCTACTACCTACGAGCAGTACTTC.

This chain connects TRBV7-2 to TRBJ2-3; a possible D gene is TRBD1 (5 bases). Germline assignment: CDR1 SGHTA and CDR2 FQGNSA. The CDR3 runs 14 residues. Trimming stripped 0 bases from V and 2 bases from J, with 6 bases between. CDR3 nucleotides: TGTGCCAGCAGCTTAGCCAGGGCCACAGATACGCAGTATTTT. This sequence encodes CASSLARATDTQYF.